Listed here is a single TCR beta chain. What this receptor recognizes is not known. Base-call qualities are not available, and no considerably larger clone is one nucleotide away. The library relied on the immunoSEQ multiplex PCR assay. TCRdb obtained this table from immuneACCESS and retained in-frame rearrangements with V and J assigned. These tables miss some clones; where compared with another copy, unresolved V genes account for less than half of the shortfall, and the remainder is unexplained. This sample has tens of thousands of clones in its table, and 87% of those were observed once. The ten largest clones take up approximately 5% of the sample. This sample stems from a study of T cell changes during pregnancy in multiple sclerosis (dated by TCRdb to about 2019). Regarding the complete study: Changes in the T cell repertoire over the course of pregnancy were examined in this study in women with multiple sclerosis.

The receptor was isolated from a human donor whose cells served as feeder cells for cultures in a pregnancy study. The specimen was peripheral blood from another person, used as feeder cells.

The CDR3 reads as follows: CASSVTSGSTDTQYF. In nucleotides, the sequence is TGTGCCAGCAGTGTGACTAGCGGGAGCACAGATACGCAGTATTTT. The receptor chain draws on TRBV6-1 and TRBJ2-3; 10 bases in the junction line up with TRBD2. Counted from cysteine to phenylalanine, this CDR3 has 15 amino acids. CDR3 DNA is the only sequence kept; it has 45 bases, read in frame from the first base. Compared with germline, V lacks 4 bases and J lacks 0 bases; bases without a gene match: 1. The germline V gene yields MNHNS for CDR1 and SASEGT for CDR2.